This TCR beta chain was documented in a study of shared clonotypes between healthy human individuals. This clone turned up a few times. The V segment lost 3 bases and the J segment 8 bases; nucleotides outside the gene matches: 7. This CDR3 contains 14 residues. CDR1 is SEHNR, CDR2 FQNEAQ, per germline (reference sequence). Clones were sequenced by immunoSEQ multiplex PCR, and TCRdb holds only the in-frame ones, with some missing. The sample holds 600,000 to 700,000 clones, around four fifths seen once. Donors comprised healthy HIV-negative adults lacking recent acute infections or vaccinations. This receptor was identified in a woman aged 30 to 39 in good health. Input material: memory CD4+ T cells sorted from blood. Sample subset: CD45RA-negative fraction. This chain connects TRBV7-9 to TRBJ2-1, with 7 bases aligning to TRBD2. CDR3 sequence: CASSLLREDHEQFF. The DNA of the CDR3 is TGTGCCAGCAGCTTGTTACGGGAGGATCATGAGCAGTTCTTC. The full variable domain, rest sourced from reference TRBV7-9 and TRBJ2-1, is DTGVSQNPRHKITKRGQNVTFRCDPISEHNRLYWYRQTLGQGPEFLTYFQNEAQLEKSRLLSDRFSAERPKGSFSTLEIQRTEQGDSAMYLCASSLLREDHEQFFGPGTRLTVL.